The next 10 T cell receptor beta chains were all read from a single sample in a study of blood T cell repertoires in COVID-19. Profiled with immunoSEQ multiplex PCR; TCRdb holds only in-frame clones, not every one. Of 390,000 or so clones listed, 80% to 90% are singletons. Sequencing was done on a sample of PBMCs or T cells enriched from blood (not recorded which). The receptors stem from a man aged 18 to 35 who had recovered from COVID-19.

The chain is built from TRBV4-3 and TRBJ2-7; perhaps TRBD1 as D (5 bases). Trimming cost V 2 bases and J 2 bases, with 16 bases left between them. This CDR3 contains 16 residues. Germline CDR1 is LGHNA and CDR2 is YSLEER. The CDR3 sequence is CASSQWRGQGTYEQYF. CDR3 sequence (DNA): TGCGCCAGCAGCCAATGGCGAGGCCAGGGTACCTACGAGCAGTACTTC.

The V call is TRBV10-3, the J call TRBJ1-1; D is perhaps TRBD1 (5 bases). Germline V gene sequence: CDR1 ENHRY, CDR2 SYGVKD. Trimming removed 0 bases at V and 4 bases at J, with 15 bases between. The CDR3 consists of 16 residues. The CDR3 DNA sequence: TGTGCCATCAGTGAGTCGGGTATGCGACAGAGCACTGAAGCTTTCTTT. This codes for CAISESGMRQSTEAFF.

CDR3 nucleotides: TGTGCCAGCAGCCAAGAGGCAAGGACTTCGGCTTTCTTT. Its protein product is CASSQEARTSAFF. The genes are TRBV3-1 (or the pseudogene TRBV3-2) and TRBJ1-1; D is unclear. The length of the CDR3 is 13 residues. Germline CDR1 LGHDT, CDR2 YNNKEL (reference sequence). Deletions cut 0 bases from V and 11 bases from J, with 13 bases between.

The chain uses TRBV7-3 and TRBJ2-1; 7 positions match TRBD1. This CDR3 comprises 17 residues. J gave up 6 bases and V 3 bases, and 14 bases lay outside the gene matches. Germline values: CDR1 SGHTA, CDR2 FQGTGA. The CDR3 DNA is TGTGCCAGCAGCTTCGACACATCCGGGACAGACTCCAATGAGCAGTTCTTC. Its translation: CASSFDTSGTDSNEQFF.

The chain links TRBV9 to TRBJ1-1, with TRBD1 as a possible D gene (5 bases). The germline gives CDR1 SGDLS, CDR2 YYNGEE. This CDR3 has 13 amino acids. With 4 bases removed from V and 1 base from J, the gap between germline ends came to 8 bases. CDR3: CASSTDRNTEAFF. The DNA of the CDR3 is TGTGCCAGCAGCACCGACAGGAACACTGAAGCTTTCTTT.

J is TRBJ2-1 and V is TRBV3-1 (or the pseudogene TRBV3-2); 11 bases match TRBD2. The CDR3 consists of 18 residues. With V trimmed by 5 bases and J by 0 bases, 9 bases remained unmatched. Per germline, CDR1 LGHDT and CDR2 YNNKEL (reference sequence). The CDR3 sequence: CASSSLAGVPSSYNEQFF. The CDR3 DNA reads as TGTGCCAGCAGCTCACTAGCGGGGGTTCCTAGCTCCTACAATGAGCAGTTCTTC.

V and J are TRBV18 and TRBJ1-5, with D perhaps TRBD1 (6 bases). This CDR3 has 16 amino acids. Germline V gives CDR1 KGHSH, CDR2 LQKENI. Trimming left V 2 bases short and J 7 bases short, with 18 bases between. CDR3 region: CASSPKSRGGGQPQHF. CDR3 nucleotides: TGTGCCAGCTCACCAAAGTCCCGGGGAGGGGGACAGCCCCAGCATTTT.

As to this clone: Additional DNA sequences in this sample encode the identical CDR3. This chain connects TRBV27 to TRBJ1-2; D perhaps matches TRBD1 (5 bases). Germline V gene data show CDR1 as MNHEY and CDR2 as SMNVEV (reference sequence). CDR3 length: 13 residues. The ends were cut back, 1 base at V and 6 bases at J, with 9 bases in the middle. CDR3 nucleotide sequence: TGTGCCAGCAGTTTATTGGGGGGACATGGCTACACCTTC. It encodes CASSLLGGHGYTF.

This clone occurred once. J is TRBJ2-7 and V is TRBV20-1; a possible D gene is TRBD1 (5 bases). This CDR3 contains 15 residues. In germline, CDR1 is DFQATT, CDR2 SNEGSKA (reference sequence). V lost 3 bases and J lost 0, with 15 bases in between. The CDR3 bases are TGCAGTGCTAGTGTAGGGGATCCGTTCTCCTACGAGCAGTACTTC. Its protein is CSASVGDPFSYEQYF.

The chain has TRBV19 and TRBJ1-1, with D hard to call. In germline, CDR1 is LNHDA, CDR2 SQIVND (reference sequence). The CDR3 runs 15 residues. V was pared by 5 bases and J by 1 base, with 14 bases between. The CDR3 DNA follows: TGTGCCAGTAGTGCCGAGATCCCTCGGAACACTGAAGCTTTCTTT. Translated, it gives CASSAEIPRNTEAFF. The variable domain in full, with the rest retrieved from reference TRBV19 and TRBJ1-1, is DGGITQSPKYLFRKEGQNVTLSCEQNLNHDAMYWYRQDPGQGLRLIYYSQIVNDFQKGDIAEGYSVSREKKESFPLTVTSAQKNPTAFYLCASSAEIPRNTEAFFGQGTRLTVV.